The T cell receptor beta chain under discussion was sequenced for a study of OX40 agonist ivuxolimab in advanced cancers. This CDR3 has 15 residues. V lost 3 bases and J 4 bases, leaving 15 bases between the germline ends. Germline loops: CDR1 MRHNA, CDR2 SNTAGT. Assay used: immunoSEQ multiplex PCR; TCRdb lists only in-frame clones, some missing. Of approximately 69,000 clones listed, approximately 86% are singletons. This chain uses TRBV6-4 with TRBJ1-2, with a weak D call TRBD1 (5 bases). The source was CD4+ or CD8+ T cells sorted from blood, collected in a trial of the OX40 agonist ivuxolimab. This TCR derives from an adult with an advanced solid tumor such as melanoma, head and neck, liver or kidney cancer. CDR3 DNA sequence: TGTGCCAGCAGTGAAGGGGAGGGTGCTTTCTATGGCTACACCTTC. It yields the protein CASSEGEGAFYGYTF.